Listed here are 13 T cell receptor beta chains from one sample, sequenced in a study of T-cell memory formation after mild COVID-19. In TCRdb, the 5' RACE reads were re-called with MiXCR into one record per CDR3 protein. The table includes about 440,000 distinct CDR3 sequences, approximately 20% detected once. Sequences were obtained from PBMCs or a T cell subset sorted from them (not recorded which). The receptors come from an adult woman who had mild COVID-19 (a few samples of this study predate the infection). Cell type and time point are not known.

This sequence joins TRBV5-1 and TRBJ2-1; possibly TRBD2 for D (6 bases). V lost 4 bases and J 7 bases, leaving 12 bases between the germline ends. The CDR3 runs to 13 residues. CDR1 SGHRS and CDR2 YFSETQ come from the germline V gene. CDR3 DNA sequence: TGCGCCAGCAGCCCGGACGGGGGTAATGAGCAGTTCTTC. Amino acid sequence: CASSPDGGNEQFF.

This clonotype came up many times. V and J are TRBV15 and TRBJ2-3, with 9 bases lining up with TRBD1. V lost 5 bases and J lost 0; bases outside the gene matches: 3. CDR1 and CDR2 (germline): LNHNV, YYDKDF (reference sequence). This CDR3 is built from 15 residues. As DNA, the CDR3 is TGTGCCACCAGCCTACAGGGGGCTAGCACAGATACGCAGTATTTT. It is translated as CATSLQGASTDTQYF.

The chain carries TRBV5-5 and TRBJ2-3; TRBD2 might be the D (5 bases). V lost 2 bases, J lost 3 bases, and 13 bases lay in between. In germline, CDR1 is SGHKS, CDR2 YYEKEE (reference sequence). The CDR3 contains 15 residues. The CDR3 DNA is TGTGCCAGCAGCTTAGTGGAGGCGGCTACAGATACGCAGTATTTT. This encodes CASSLVEAATDTQYF.

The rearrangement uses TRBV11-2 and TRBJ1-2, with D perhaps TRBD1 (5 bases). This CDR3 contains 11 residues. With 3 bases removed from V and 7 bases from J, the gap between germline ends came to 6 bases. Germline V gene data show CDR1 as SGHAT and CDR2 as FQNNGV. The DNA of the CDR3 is TGTGCCAGCAGCTTGGGGGGTGGCTACACCTTC. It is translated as CASSLGGGYTF.

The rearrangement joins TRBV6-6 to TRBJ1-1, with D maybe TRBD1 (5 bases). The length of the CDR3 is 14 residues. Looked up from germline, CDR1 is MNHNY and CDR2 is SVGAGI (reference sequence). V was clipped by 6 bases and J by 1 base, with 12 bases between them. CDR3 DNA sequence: TGTGCCAGCAGCGATGACAGTTGGAACACTGAAGCTTTCTTT. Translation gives CASSDDSWNTEAFF.

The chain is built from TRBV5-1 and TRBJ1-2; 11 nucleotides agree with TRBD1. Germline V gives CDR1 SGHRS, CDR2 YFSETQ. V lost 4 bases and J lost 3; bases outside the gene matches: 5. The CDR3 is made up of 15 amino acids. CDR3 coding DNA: TGCGCCAGCAGCCTCGGACAGGGGGCCTACTATGGCTACACCTTC. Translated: CASSLGQGAYYGYTF. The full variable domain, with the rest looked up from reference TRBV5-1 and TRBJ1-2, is KAGVTQTPRYLIKTRGQQVTLSCSPISGHRSVSWYQQTPGQGLQFLFEYFSETQRNKGNFPGRFSGRQFSNSRSEMNVSTLELGDSALYLCASSLGQGAYYGYTFGSGTRLTVV.

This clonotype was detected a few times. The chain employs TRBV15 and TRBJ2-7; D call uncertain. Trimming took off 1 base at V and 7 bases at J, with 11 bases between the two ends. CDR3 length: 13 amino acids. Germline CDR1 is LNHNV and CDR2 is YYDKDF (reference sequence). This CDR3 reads CATSRVDIGEQYF. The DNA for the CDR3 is TGTGCCACCAGCAGAGTAGATATCGGAGAGCAGTACTTC.

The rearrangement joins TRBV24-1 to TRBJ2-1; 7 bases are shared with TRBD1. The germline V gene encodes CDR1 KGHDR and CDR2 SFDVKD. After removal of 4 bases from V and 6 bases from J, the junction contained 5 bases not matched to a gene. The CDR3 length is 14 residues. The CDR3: CATSEMGQRNEQFF. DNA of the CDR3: TGTGCCACCAGTGAAATGGGACAGCGCAATGAGCAGTTCTTC.

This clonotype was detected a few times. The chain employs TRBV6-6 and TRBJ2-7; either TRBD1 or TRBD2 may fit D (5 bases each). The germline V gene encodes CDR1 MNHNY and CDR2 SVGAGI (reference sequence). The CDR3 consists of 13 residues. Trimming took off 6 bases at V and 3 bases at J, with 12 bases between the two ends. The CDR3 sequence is CASRRDPHYEQYF. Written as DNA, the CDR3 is TGTGCCAGCAGAAGGGACCCCCACTACGAGCAGTACTTC.

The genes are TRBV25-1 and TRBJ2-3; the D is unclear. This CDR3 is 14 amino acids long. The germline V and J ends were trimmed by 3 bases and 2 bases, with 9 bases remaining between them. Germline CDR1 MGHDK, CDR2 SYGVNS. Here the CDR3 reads CASSDRINTDTQYF. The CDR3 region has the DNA TGTGCCAGCAGTGACCGAATTAACACAGATACGCAGTATTTT.

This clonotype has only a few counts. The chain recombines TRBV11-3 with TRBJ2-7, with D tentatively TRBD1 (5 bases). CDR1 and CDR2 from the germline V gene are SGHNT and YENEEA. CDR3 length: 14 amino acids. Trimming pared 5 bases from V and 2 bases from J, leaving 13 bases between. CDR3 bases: TGTGCCAGCAGCGGGGCGGAGATCCCCTACGAGCAGTACTTC. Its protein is CASSGAEIPYEQYF.

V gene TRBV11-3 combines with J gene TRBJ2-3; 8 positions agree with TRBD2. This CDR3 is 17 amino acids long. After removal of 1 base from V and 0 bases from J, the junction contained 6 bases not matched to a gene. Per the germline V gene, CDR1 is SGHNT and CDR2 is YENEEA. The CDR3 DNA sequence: TGTGCCAGCAGCTTAGGATCGGCTAGCGGGAGCACAGATACGCAGTATTTT. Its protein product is CASSLGSASGSTDTQYF.

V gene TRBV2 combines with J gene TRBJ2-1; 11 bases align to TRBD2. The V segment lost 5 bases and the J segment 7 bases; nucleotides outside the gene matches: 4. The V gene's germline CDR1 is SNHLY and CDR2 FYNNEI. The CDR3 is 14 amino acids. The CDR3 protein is CASSNSGRANEQFF. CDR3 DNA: TGTGCCAGCAGTAATAGCGGGAGGGCAAATGAGCAGTTCTTC.